A single sample gave rise to the 25 T cell receptor beta chains below, sequenced in a study of patients and donors after allogeneic stem cell transplantation. TCRdb ran MiXCR on the RT-PCR reads and lists one entry per CDR3 protein. The sample includes hundreds of thousands of distinct CDR3 sequences, around 16% seen only once; the top ten take about 7%. Sample: blood, either unsorted or a sorted T cell fraction (not recorded which). Receptors originate from a human donor who was either an allogeneic HSCT recipient or a stem cell or donor lymphocyte infusion donor (not recorded which). It is not recorded whose cells these are; they may come from a transplant donor.

CDR3 sequence (DNA): TGCGCCAGCAGCCTCCCCCCGGGAGCCAATGAGCAGTTCTTC. It is translated as CASSLPPGANEQFF. The rearrangement uses TRBV4-3 and TRBJ2-1; the D gene is possibly TRBD2 (6 bases). This CDR3 contains 14 residues. Germline loops: CDR1 LGHNA, CDR2 YSLEER. V was cut by 4 bases and J by 6 bases, with 13 bases left in between.

The chain employs TRBV21-1 and TRBJ1-5. TRBV21-1 is deemed a pseudogene. The CDR3 spans 16 residues. Here the CDR3 DNA reads TGTGCCAGCAGCAAAAAGATCCCAGAGAGCAATCAGCCCCAGCATTTT. It yields the protein CASSKKIPESNQPQHF.

The V and J genes are TRBV29-1 and TRBJ2-3; D uncertain. Germline V gene lookup returns CDR1 SQVTM and CDR2 ANQGSEA. Trimming took 6 bases from V and 4 from J, leaving 8 bases between them. This CDR3 is built from 11 residues. CDR3 DNA sequence: TGCAGCGTCCGGGCCCCAGATACGCAGTATTTT. Translating gives CSVRAPDTQYF.

This clonotype was seen only a few times. The chain recombines TRBV20-1 with TRBJ2-7; 10 positions match TRBD1. Trimming took 5 bases from V and 7 from J; bases not matched to a gene: 8. Germline V CDR1 and CDR2: DFQATT, SNEGSKA (reference sequence). The CDR3 is 13 residues long. As DNA, the CDR3 is TGCAGTGCTCGACAGGGGGCCCGGGGGGAGCAGTACTTC. This gives the protein CSARQGARGEQYF.

The CDR3 spells CASSRIQGLADTQYF. Here the CDR3 DNA reads TGCGCCAGCAGCCGAATCCAGGGGTTGGCAGATACGCAGTATTTT. This sequence joins TRBV4-1 and TRBJ2-3; the D gene is possibly TRBD1 (6 bases). Germline values: CDR1 MGHRA, CDR2 YSYEKL. V lost 4 bases, J lost 4 bases, and 15 bases lay in between. The length of the CDR3 is 15 residues.

This clonotype was seen only a few times. This chain joins TRBV20-1 and TRBJ2-7, with D tentatively TRBD1 (5 bases). Trimming took 0 bases from V and 0 from J, leaving 9 bases between them. Germline V gene data show CDR1 as DFQATT and CDR2 as SNEGSKA (reference sequence). The CDR3 sequence is 14 residues long. The CDR3 loop is CSARDFQGSYEQYF. The CDR3 nucleotides are TGCAGTGCTAGAGATTTTCAGGGCTCCTACGAGCAGTACTTC.

This clonotype was observed a few times. The chain couples TRBV4-3 to TRBJ1-6, with D uncertain. This CDR3 has 18 residues. The germline V and J ends were trimmed by 2 bases and 8 bases, with 22 bases remaining between them. In germline, CDR1 is LGHNA, CDR2 YSLEER. The CDR3 sequence is CASSQSPGGHDVDSPLHF. The CDR3, as DNA: TGCGCCAGCAGCCAATCCCCGGGTGGGCATGACGTCGATTCACCCCTCCACTTT.

There are a few counts of this clonotype. The rearrangement uses TRBV6-1 and TRBJ2-3; possibly TRBD2 for D (5 bases). Germline-derived CDR1 and CDR2 are MNHNS and SASEGT. CDR3 length: 13 amino acids. Trimming took off 5 bases at V and 2 bases at J, with 8 bases between the two ends. Here the CDR3 reads CASSREDTDTQYF. CDR3 nucleotide sequence: TGTGCCAGCAGTCGGGAAGACACAGATACGCAGTATTTT.

This clonotype was observed at least ten times. V usage is TRBV12-3 or TRBV12-4 and J usage is TRBJ2-7; 7 bases are shared with TRBD1. V shed 4 bases, J shed 5 bases, and the junction held 2 bases outside the gene matches. This CDR3 spans 12 amino acids. CDR3 sequence (DNA): TGTGCCAGCAGTTCGACAGGGAACGAGCAGTACTTC. Encoded protein: CASSSTGNEQYF.

This clonotype was counted only a few times. Here the CDR3 reads CASSLEAGGQPQHF. CDR3 nucleotides: TGTGCCAGCAGCTTAGAGGCAGGGGGTCAGCCCCAGCATTTT. The J gene is TRBJ1-5, the V gene TRBV7-2; 7 bases line up with TRBD1. Losses at the gene ends were 1 base for V and 6 bases for J; bases not matched to a gene: 3. The CDR3 length is 14 residues. Germline CDR1 reads SGHTA; CDR2 reads FQGNSA.

This clonotype was counted once. V gene TRBV9 combines with J gene TRBJ2-5; possibly TRBD1 for D (6 bases). This CDR3 region has 17 residues. The V end was cut by 1 base, the J end by 5 bases, with 21 bases between. Germline V gene sequence: CDR1 SGDLS, CDR2 YYNGEE. CDR3 region: CASSVRAGVPASETQYF. The CDR3 bases are TGTGCCAGCAGCGTAAGGGCAGGGGTTCCAGCTTCGGAGACCCAGTACTTC.

This sequence joins TRBV11-2 and TRBJ2-1; TRBD2 agrees at 7 bases. V shed 1 base and J 12 bases; nucleotides not matched to a gene: 9. CDR1 and CDR2 from the germline V gene are SGHAT and FQNNGV. The CDR3 extends over 14 amino acids. The CDR3 DNA reads TGTGCCAGCAGCTTAGGGGGGGGGAGGCTGCGGCAGTTCTTC. Its protein product is CASSLGGGRLRQFF.

Ten or more counts support this clonotype. V and J are TRBV12-3 or TRBV12-4 and TRBJ1-4, with 7 nucleotides matching TRBD1. This CDR3 has 15 amino acids. J lost 4 bases, V lost 5 bases, and 7 bases had no gene match. CDR3 region: CASSARQGLNEKLFF. In DNA, the CDR3 is TGTGCCAGCAGTGCCCGACAGGGACTTAATGAAAAACTGTTTTTT.

This clonotype was seen a handful of times. This rearrangement joins TRBV4-1 to TRBJ1-1; 7 bases line up with TRBD1. Germline V gene sequence: CDR1 MGHRA, CDR2 YSYEKL. The CDR3 consists of 15 residues. The J segment lost 3 bases and the V segment lost 3 bases, leaving 7 bases of the junction unmatched. The CDR3 DNA reads as TGCGCCAGCAGCCAGTCCCGACAGGGACACACTGAAGCTTTCTTT. Amino acid sequence: CASSQSRQGHTEAFF.

The V gene is TRBV19, the J gene TRBJ2-2; 9 bases fit TRBD1. The J segment lost 4 bases and the V segment lost 8 bases, leaving 5 bases of the junction unmatched. The CDR3 consists of 14 residues. Germline CDR1 reads LNHDA; CDR2 reads SQIVND (reference sequence). CDR3 amino acids: CASGRDRATGELFF. Here the CDR3 DNA reads TGTGCCAGTGGCCGGGACAGGGCCACCGGGGAGCTGTTTTTT.

This clonotype was recorded a few times. This chain joins TRBV4-1 and TRBJ2-7, with D unresolved. CDR1 is MGHRA, CDR2 YSYEKL, per germline. The CDR3 is 15 amino acids. Trimming took 0 bases from V and 3 from J, leaving 12 bases between them. In DNA form, the CDR3 reads TGCGCCAGCAGCCAAGAATGGCAGCGATACTACGAGCAGTACTTC. Amino acid sequence: CASSQEWQRYYEQYF.

Only a few counts were recorded for this clonotype. The genes are TRBV24-1 and TRBJ1-5; D gene uncertain. This CDR3 spans 12 amino acids. The germline CDR1 and CDR2 sequences are KGHDR and SFDVKD. V shed 5 bases and J shed 9 bases, with 10 bases lying between them. Here the CDR3 DNA reads TGTGCCACCAGTGCGCTGGGAGTGCCCCAGCATTTT. This gives the protein CATSALGVPQHF.

This rearrangement joins TRBV24-1 to TRBJ2-5; TRBD1 agrees at 8 bases. The CDR3 has 15 amino acids. Germline V CDR1 and CDR2: KGHDR, SFDVKD. V lost 3 bases, J lost 4 bases, and 6 bases stayed unmatched. In DNA, the CDR3 is TGTGCCACCAGTGATGACGGACAGGGTGGAGAGACCCAGTACTTC. Protein sequence: CATSDDGQGGETQYF.

The rearrangement links TRBV6-5 to TRBJ1-2; 9 nucleotides agree with TRBD1. Germline CDR1 is MNHEY and CDR2 is SVGAGI. The CDR3 sequence is 16 residues long. The junction had 9 bases not matched to a gene; V was cut back by 2 bases and J by 5 bases. CDR3 nucleotides: TGTGCCAGCAGTTACAATAGACGGACAGGGGATTATGGCTACACCTTC. It translates to CASSYNRRTGDYGYTF.

The J gene is TRBJ2-5, the V gene TRBV7-2; 9 nucleotides agree with TRBD2. V was clipped by 0 bases and J by 5 bases; unmatched bases: 7. CDR3 length: 16 amino acids. Looked up from germline, CDR1 is SGHTA and CDR2 is FQGNSA. CDR3 in amino acids: CASSLAMAGGQETQYF. The CDR3 region has the DNA TGTGCCAGCAGCTTAGCGATGGCGGGGGGGCAGGAGACCCAGTACTTC.

Remarks on this clonotype: A junction end diverges from the germline sequence, so it may reflect a read error. The chain recombines TRBV13 with TRBJ2-3; D perhaps matches TRBD1 (5 bases). In germline, CDR1 is PRHDT, CDR2 FYEKMQ (reference sequence). The CDR3 is 8 residues long. The CDR3 DNA follows: TGTGCCAGCAGCTCTCAGGGATTT. This sequence encodes CASSSQGF. Full variable domain (remainder filled in from reference TRBV13 and TRBJ2-3): AAGVIQSPRHLIKEKRETATLKCYPIPRHDTVYWYQQGPGQDPQFLISFYEKMQSDKGSIPDRFSAQQFSDYHSELNMSSLELGDSALYFCASSSQGFGPGTRLTVL.

This chain links TRBV20-1 with TRBJ1-5, with 11 bases fitting TRBD1. CDR3 length: 14 residues. The V segment lost 0 bases and the J segment 6 bases; nucleotides outside the gene matches: 1. From germline, CDR1 is DFQATT and CDR2 SNEGSKA (reference sequence). The CDR3 reads CSAREGTGGQPQHF. Written as DNA, the CDR3 is TGCAGTGCTAGAGAGGGGACAGGGGGTCAGCCCCAGCATTTT.

This clonotype has just a few counts. This chain joins TRBV7-7 and TRBJ2-1; a weak D match, TRBD1 (6 bases). Germline CDR1 SSHAT, CDR2 FNYEAQ (reference sequence). The CDR3 is 15 residues long. V was pared by 5 bases and J by 2 bases, with 13 bases between. The CDR3 loop reads CASSVGQGAYNEQFF. Here the CDR3 DNA reads TGTGCCAGCAGCGTGGGACAAGGGGCCTACAATGAGCAGTTCTTC.

The chain links TRBV7-9 to TRBJ1-2; TRBD1 might be the D (5 bases). Germline V gene lookup returns CDR1 SEHNR and CDR2 FQNEAQ (reference sequence). The CDR3 consists of 15 residues. Between the trimmed V and J ends, which lost 5 bases and 6 bases, there was a span of 19 bases. The DNA for the CDR3 is TGTGCCAGCAGCAAACGATCTGTGGGGGGACATGGCTACACCTTC. This sequence encodes CASSKRSVGGHGYTF.

V is TRBV7-9 and J is TRBJ2-6; D unclear. The CDR3 totals 15 residues. Trimming took 0 bases from V and 5 from J, leaving 8 bases between them. Germline V gene data show CDR1 as SEHNR and CDR2 as FQNEAQ (reference sequence). CDR3: CASSLAGGRANVLTF. The CDR3 DNA reads TGTGCCAGCAGCTTAGCGGGCGGCAGGGCCAACGTCCTGACTTTC.